This TCR beta chain was sequenced in a study of T-cell memory formation after mild COVID-19 (dated by TCRdb to about 2021). Regarding the complete study: TCR sequence clusters from the two donors were largely donor specific. Longitudinal TCRalpha and TCRbeta repertoire sequencing tracked T-cell clones expanding and contracting after mild COVID-19 in two donors. Two young, previously healthy adult volunteers made up the cohort, one male and one female.

The instrument given in TCRdb is Illumina NovaSeq 6000. TCRalpha and TCRbeta cDNA libraries were built by 5'RACE with constant-segment primers, adding sample barcodes and unique molecular identifiers. RNA was extracted from every sample with Trizol reagent. Library amplification was performed in two PCR steps, and a second sample barcode and Illumina TruSeq adapters were introduced in the second step. Libraries were sequenced on an Illumina NovaSeq with 2 x 150 bp paired-end reads. Under the source paper's analysis protocol: Reads were demultiplexed and collapsed into UMI-guided consensus sequences with migec v1.2.7. Using mixcr v2.1.11, UMI consensuses were aligned to TRA and TRB V and J templates and then assembled into clonotypes. Clonotypes were classified as expanded or contracted when called significant by both edgeR and NoisET, with noise models trained on biological replicates. For edgeR calls, the cutoffs were a false discovery rate-adjusted p below 0.01 and a log2 fold-change threshold of 1. As an exploratory analysis of dynamics, max-normalized trajectories of the 1000 most abundant clonotypes were examined by PCA with hierarchical clustering. Separately sequenced CD4+ and CD8+ repertoires were used to assign the CD4 or CD8 phenotype of responding clones. The public reads were reprocessed in TCRdb via fastp at Q25 and MiXCR, keeping in-frame beta chains. Here each entry gathers all rows of one CDR3 protein and keeps the most common genes and DNA. The V and J calls follow TCRdb's processing rather than the paper's. Recorded for this sample are 100,000 to 150,000 distinct CDR3 sequences; approximately 5.9% of them occurred a single time. The ten largest account for 2.2% of the sample.

The CDR3 measures 16 amino acids from cysteine to phenylalanine. Just the 48-base CDR3 DNA is kept, in frame starting at base 1. At the junction V is shortened by 1 base and J by 4 bases; bases outside the gene matches: 5. The germline V gene sets CDR1 to KGHDR and CDR2 to SFDVKD. PBMCs were isolated by Ficoll-Paque density gradient centrifugation. This clonotype was found many times. Its cognate antigen has yet to be identified. The input lacks base qualities; no much larger clone sits a single base away. Points the paper makes about the study in general: The detection of some responding clones in pre-infection memory suggests that pre-existing cross-reactive memory T cells joined the SARS-CoV-2 response. Contracting CD4+ clones were located mainly in the CM and EM memory subsets, whereas CD8+ clones were found to be enriched in EMRA. Only a couple of mild cases were covered by the study, and larger cohorts that include severe cases with pre-infection samples were considered necessary. SARS-CoV-2 specificity of the second-wave clones peaking on day 37 was not confirmed. From day 15 to 85, contracting clones showed balanced CD4/CD8 phenotypes, whereas a second wave of clones that expanded from day 15 to 37 leaned towards CD4+.

This receptor was identified in an adult woman who had mild COVID-19 (a few samples of this study predate the infection). The sample titles of this study are shuffled in the database, so cell type and time point are left out; the donor was told from shared clones. Input material: PBMCs or a T cell subset sorted from them (not recorded which). The chain employs TRBV24-1 and TRBJ2-1; 8 bases in the middle match TRBD2. The CDR3 in this case is CATSDLTSGHYNEQFF. The DNA reads as follows: TGTGCCACCAGTGATTTAACTAGCGGACATTACAATGAGCAGTTCTTC.